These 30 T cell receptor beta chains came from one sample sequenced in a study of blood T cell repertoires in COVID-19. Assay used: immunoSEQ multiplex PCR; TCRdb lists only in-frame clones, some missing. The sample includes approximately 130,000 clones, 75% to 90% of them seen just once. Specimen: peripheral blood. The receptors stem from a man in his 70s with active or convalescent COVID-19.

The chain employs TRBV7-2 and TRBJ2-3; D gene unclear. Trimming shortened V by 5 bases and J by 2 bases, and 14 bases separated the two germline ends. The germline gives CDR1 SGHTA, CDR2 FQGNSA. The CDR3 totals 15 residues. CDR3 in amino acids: CASSDLGQATDTQYF. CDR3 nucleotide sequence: TGTGCCAGCAGCGACCTGGGCCAAGCCACAGATACGCAGTATTTT.

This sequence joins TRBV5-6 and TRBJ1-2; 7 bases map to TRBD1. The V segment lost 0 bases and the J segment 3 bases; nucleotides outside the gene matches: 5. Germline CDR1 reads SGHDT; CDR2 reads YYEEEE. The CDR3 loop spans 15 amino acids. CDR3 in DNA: TGTGCCAGCAGCTTGGAGGACAGGACCTACTATGGCTACACCTTC. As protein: CASSLEDRTYYGYTF. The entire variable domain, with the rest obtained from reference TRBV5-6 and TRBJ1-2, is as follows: DAGVTQSPTHLIKTRGQQVTLRCSPKSGHDTVSWYQQALGQGPQFIFQYYEEEERQRGNFPDRFSGHQFPNYSSELNVNALLLGDSALYLCASSLEDRTYYGYTFGSGTRLTVV.

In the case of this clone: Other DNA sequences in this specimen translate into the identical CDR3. The CDR3 loop is CASSYAEDNQPQHF. CDR3 bases: TGTGCCAGCAGTTACGCAGAGGACAATCAGCCCCAGCATTTT. The chain carries TRBV6-6 and TRBJ1-5; the D is unclear. Trimming shortened V by 2 bases and J by 3 bases, and 8 bases separated the two germline ends. The germline V gene has CDR1 MNHNY and CDR2 SVGAGI (reference sequence). This CDR3 is 14 amino acids long.

CDR3 sequence (DNA): TGTGCCAGCAGTGAATACGGTATTAATCAGCCCCAGCATTTT. Amino acid sequence: CASSEYGINQPQHF. The chain has TRBV6-1 and TRBJ1-5; D call uncertain. The CDR3 consists of 14 residues. V lost 2 bases and J lost 4, with 9 bases in between. Germline V gene data show CDR1 as MNHNS and CDR2 as SASEGT.

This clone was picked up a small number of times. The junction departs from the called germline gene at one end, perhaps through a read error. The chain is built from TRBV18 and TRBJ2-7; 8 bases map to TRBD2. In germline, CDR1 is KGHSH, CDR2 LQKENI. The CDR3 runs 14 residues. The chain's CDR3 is CASSPSGSLPRVDF. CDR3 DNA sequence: TGTGCCAGCTCACCCAGCGGGAGCCTTCCCCGAGTCGACTTC.

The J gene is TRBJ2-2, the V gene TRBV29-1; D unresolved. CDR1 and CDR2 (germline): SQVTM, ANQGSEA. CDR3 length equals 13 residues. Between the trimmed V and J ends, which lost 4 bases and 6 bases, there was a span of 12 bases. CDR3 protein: CSVGAATSGELFF. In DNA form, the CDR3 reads TGCAGCGTTGGGGCTGCGACATCCGGGGAGCTGTTTTTT.

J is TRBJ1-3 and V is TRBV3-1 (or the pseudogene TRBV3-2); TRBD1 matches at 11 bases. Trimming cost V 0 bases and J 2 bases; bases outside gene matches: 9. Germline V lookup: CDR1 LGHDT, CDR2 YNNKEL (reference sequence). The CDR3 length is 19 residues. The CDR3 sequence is CASSQELGQGARPGNTIYF. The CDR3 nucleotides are TGTGCCAGCAGCCAAGAGTTAGGACAGGGGGCAAGACCTGGAAACACCATATATTTT.

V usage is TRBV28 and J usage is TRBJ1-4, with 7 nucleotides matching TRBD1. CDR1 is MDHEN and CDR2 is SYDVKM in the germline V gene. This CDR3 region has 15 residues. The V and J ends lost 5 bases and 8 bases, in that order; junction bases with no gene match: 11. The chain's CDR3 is CASSTSGGTWEKLFF. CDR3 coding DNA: TGTGCCAGCAGTACCTCAGGGGGGACTTGGGAAAAACTGTTTTTT.

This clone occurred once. CDR3 region: CASSLRLDGSRFSEQFF. DNA for the CDR3: TGTGCCAGCAGCTTACGTTTAGACGGGAGCCGTTTCAGTGAGCAGTTCTTC. The chain carries TRBV7-9 and TRBJ2-1; TRBD2 might be the D (6 bases). Germline V CDR1 and CDR2: SEHNR, FQNEAQ (reference sequence). The CDR3 spans 17 residues. V lost 2 bases and J lost 9, with 23 bases in between.

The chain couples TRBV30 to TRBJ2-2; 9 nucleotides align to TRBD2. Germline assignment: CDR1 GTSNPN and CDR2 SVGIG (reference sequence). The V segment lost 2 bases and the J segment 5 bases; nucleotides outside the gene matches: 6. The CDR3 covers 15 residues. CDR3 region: CAWSRSGRRTGELFF. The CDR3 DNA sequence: TGTGCCTGGAGTAGGAGCGGGAGGCGGACCGGGGAGCTGTTTTTT.

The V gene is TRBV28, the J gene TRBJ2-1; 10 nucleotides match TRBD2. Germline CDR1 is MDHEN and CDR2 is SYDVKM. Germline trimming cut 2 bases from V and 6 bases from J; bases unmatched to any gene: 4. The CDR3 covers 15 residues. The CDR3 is CASSLRVAGGNEQFF. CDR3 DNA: TGTGCCAGCAGTTTACGGGTAGCGGGAGGCAATGAGCAGTTCTTC.

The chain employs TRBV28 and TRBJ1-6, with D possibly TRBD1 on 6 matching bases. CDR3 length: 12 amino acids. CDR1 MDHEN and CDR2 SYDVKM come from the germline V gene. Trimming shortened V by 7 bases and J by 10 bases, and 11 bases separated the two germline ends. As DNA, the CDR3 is TGTGCCAGCAACGACAGGAGCTCACCCCTCCACTTT. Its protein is CASNDRSSPLHF.

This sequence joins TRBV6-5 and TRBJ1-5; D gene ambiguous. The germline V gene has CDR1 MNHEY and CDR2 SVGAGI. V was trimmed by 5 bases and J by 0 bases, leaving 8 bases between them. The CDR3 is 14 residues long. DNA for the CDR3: TGTGCCAGCAGTCCCGACTATAGCAATCAGCCCCAGCATTTT. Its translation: CASSPDYSNQPQHF.

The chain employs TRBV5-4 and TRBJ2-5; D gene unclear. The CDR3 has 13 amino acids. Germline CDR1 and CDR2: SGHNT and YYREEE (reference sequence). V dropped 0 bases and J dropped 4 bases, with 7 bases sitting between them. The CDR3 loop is CASSLGAPETQYF. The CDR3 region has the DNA TGTGCCAGCAGCTTGGGAGCCCCAGAGACCCAGTACTTC.

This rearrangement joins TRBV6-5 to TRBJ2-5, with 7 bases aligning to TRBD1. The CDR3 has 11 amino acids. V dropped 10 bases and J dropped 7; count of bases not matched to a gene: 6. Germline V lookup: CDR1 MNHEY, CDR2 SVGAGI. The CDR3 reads CAIGTVGTQYF. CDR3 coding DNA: TGTGCCATTGGGACAGTTGGGACCCAGTACTTC.

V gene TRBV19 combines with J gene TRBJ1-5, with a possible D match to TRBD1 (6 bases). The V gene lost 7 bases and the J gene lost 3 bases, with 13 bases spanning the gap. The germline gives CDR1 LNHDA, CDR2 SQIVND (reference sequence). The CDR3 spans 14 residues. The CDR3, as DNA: TGTGCCAGTAACCGAGACAGGCCCAATCAGCCCCAGCATTTT. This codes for CASNRDRPNQPQHF. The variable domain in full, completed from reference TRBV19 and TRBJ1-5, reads DGGITQSPKYLFRKEGQNVTLSCEQNLNHDAMYWYRQDPGQGLRLIYYSQIVNDFQKGDIAEGYSVSREKKESFPLTVTSAQKNPTAFYLCASNRDRPNQPQHFGDGTRLSIL.

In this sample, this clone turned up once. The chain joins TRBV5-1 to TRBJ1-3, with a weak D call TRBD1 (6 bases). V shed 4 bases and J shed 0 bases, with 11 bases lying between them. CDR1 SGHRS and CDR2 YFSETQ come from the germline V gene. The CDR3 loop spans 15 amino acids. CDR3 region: CASSTDSNSGNTIYF. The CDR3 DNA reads TGCGCCAGCAGCACGGACAGTAACTCTGGAAACACCATATATTTT.

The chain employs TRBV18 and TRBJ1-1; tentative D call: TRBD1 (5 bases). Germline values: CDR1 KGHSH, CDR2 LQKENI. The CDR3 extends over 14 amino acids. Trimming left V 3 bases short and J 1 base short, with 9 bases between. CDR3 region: CASSPTGGNTEAFF. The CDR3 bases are TGTGCCAGCTCACCTACGGGGGGGAACACTGAAGCTTTCTTT.

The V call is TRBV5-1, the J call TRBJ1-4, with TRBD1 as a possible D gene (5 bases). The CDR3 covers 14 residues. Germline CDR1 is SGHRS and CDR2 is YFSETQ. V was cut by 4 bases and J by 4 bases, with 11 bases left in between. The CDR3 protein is CASSRDSDNEKLFF. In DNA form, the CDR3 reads TGCGCCAGCAGCCGAGACAGCGATAATGAAAAACTGTTTTTT.

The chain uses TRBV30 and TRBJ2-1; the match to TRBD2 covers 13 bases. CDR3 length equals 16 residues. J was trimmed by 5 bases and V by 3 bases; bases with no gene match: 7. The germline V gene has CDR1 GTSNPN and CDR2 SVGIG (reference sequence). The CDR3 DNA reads TGTGCCTGGAGCAGACTAGCGGGAGGTGGTAACAATGAGCAGTTCTTC. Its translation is CAWSRLAGGGNNEQFF.

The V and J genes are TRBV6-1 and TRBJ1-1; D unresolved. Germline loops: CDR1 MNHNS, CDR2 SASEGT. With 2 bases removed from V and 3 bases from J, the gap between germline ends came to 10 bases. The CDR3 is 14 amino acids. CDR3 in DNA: TGTGCCAGCAGTGAACTCTACCAGGACACTGAAGCTTTCTTT. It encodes CASSELYQDTEAFF.

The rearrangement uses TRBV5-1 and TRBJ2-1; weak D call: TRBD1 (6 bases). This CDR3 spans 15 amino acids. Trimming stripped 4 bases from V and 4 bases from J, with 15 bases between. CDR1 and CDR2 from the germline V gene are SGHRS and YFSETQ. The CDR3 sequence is CASSPDSPFYNEQFF. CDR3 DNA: TGCGCCAGCAGCCCGGACAGCCCCTTTTACAATGAGCAGTTCTTC.

The CDR3 protein is CASSHGLAVGYEQYF. The CDR3 DNA reads TGTGCCAGCAGCCACGGACTAGCGGTTGGTTACGAGCAGTACTTC. V gene TRBV3-1 (or the pseudogene TRBV3-2) combines with J gene TRBJ2-7, with TRBD2 matching over 10 bases. The ends lost 3 bases at V and 4 bases at J; junction bases unmatched: 6. CDR1 LGHDT and CDR2 YNNKEL come from the germline V gene (reference sequence). This CDR3 region has 15 residues.

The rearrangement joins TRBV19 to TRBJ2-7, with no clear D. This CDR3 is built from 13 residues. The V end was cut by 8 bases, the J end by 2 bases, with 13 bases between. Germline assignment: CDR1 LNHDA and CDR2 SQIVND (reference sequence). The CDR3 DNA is TGTGCCAGTGGCTCGATGATGACCTACGAGCAGTACTTC. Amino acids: CASGSMMTYEQYF.

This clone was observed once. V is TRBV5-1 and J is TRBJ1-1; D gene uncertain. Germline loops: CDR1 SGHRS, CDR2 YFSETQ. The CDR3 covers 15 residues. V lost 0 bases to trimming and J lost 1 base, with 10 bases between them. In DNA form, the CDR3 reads TGCGCCAGCAGCTTGGAAGCGGTAAGGAACACTGAAGCTTTCTTT. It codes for CASSLEAVRNTEAFF. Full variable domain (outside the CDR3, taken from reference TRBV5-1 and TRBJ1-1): KAGVTQTPRYLIKTRGQQVTLSCSPISGHRSVSWYQQTPGQGLQFLFEYFSETQRNKGNFPGRFSGRQFSNSRSEMNVSTLELGDSALYLCASSLEAVRNTEAFFGQGTRLTVV.

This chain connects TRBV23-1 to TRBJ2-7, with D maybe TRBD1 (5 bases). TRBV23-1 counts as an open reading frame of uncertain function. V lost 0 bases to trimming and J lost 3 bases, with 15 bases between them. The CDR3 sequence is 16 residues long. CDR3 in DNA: TGCGCCAGCAGTCAATCGGTGCAGGGCCTCCTCTACGAGCAGTACTTC. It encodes CASSQSVQGLLYEQYF.

The CDR3 is CASSRKREVGTDTQYF. The CDR3 nucleotides read TGTGCCAGCAGCCGAAAGAGGGAAGTAGGCACAGATACGCAGTATTTT. This chain uses TRBV2 with TRBJ2-3; the D gene is possibly TRBD2 (5 bases). Germline V lookup: CDR1 SNHLY, CDR2 FYNNEI. V was pared by 6 bases and J by 1 base, with 17 bases between. This CDR3 contains 16 residues.

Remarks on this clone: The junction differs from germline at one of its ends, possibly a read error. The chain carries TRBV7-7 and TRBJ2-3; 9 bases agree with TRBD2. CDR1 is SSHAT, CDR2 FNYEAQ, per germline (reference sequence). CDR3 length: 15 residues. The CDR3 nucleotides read TGTGCTAGCAGCGCGGGACTAGCCAACACAGATACGCAGTATTTT. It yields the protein CASSAGLANTDTQYF.

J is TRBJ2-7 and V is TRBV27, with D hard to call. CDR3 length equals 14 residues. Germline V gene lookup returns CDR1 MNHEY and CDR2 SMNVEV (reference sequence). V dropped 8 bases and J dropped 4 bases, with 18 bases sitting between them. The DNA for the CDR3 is TGTGCCAGCCTACCCTCTTTGTCGACTTACGAGCAGTACTTC. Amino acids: CASLPSLSTYEQYF.

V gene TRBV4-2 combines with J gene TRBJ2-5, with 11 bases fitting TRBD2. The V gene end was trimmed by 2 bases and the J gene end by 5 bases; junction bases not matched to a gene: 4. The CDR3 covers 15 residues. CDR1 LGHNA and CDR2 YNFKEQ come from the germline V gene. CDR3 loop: CASSQLAGGGETQYF. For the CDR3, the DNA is TGTGCCAGCAGCCAACTAGCGGGAGGAGGGGAGACCCAGTACTTC.